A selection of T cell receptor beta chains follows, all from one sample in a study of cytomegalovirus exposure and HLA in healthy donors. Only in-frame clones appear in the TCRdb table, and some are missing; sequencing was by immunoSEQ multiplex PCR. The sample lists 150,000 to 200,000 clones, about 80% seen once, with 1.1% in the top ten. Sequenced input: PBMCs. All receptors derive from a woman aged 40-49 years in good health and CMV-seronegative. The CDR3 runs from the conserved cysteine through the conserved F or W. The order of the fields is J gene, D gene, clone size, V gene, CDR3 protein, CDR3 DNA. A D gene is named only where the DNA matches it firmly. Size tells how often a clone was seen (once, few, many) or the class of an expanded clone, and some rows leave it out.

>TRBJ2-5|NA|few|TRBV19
CASRQLPGGETQYF
TGTGCCAGTCGCCAACTACCTGGGGGGGAGACCCAGTACTTC
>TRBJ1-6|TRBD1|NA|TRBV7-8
CASSLDAGGGNSPLHF
TGTGCCAGCAGCTTAGATGCAGGGGGCGGTAATTCACCCCTCCACTTT
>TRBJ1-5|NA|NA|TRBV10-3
CAIARDNDQPQHF
TGTGCCATCGCACGGGACAATGATCAGCCCCAGCATTTT
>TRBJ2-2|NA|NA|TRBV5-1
CASSPLEAGHTGELFF
TGCGCCAGCAGCCCTCTCGAAGCAGGGCACACCGGGGAGCTGTTTTTT
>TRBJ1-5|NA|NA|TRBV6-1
CASSGAGSHQPQHF
TGTGCCAGCAGTGGGGCAGGCTCTCATCAGCCCCAGCATTTT
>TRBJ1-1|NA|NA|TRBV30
CAWSKGFGTEASF
TGTGCCTGGAGCAAGGGGTTTGGCACTGAAGCTTCCTTT
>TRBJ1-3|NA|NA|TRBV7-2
CASSFFERPITGNTIYF
TGTGCCAGCAGCTTTTTTGAGCGGCCTATTACTGGAAACACCATATATTTT
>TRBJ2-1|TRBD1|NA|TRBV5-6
CASSLDNRGQFF
TGTGCCAGCAGCTTGGATAACAGGGGACAGTTCTTC
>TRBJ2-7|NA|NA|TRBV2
CASSGGRRFSYEQYF
TGTGCCAGCAGTGGAGGACGGAGGTTCTCCTACGAGCAGTACTTC
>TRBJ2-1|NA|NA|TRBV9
CASSPQGLAEYNEQFF
TGTGCCAGCAGCCCCCAGGGATTAGCGGAATACAATGAGCAGTTCTTC
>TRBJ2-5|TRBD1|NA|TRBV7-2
CASSLQGAGETQYF
TGTGCCAGCAGCTTACAGGGGGCAGGGGAGACCCAGTACTTC
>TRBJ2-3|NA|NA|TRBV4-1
CASSQDPASVDTDTQYF
TGCGCCAGCAGCCAAGATCCGGCTAGCGTGGACACAGATACGCAGTATTTT
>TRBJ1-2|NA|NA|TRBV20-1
CSAYRVGYTF
TGCAGTGCTTACAGGGTTGGCTACACCTTC
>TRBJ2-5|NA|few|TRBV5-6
CASSIPRGETQYF
TGTGCCAGCAGCATACCCAGAGGAGAGACCCAGTACTTC
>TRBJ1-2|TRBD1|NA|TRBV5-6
CASSLAGGGYTF
TGTGCCAGCAGCTTGGCAGGGGGGGGCTACACCTTC
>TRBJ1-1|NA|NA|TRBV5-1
CASSLRQVSPRDTEAFF
TGCGCCAGCAGCTTACGACAGGTCTCACCTAGGGACACTGAAGCTTTCTTT
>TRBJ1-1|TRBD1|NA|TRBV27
CASSRQGLYTEAFF
TGTGCCAGCAGCCGACAGGGGCTTTACACTGAAGCTTTCTTT
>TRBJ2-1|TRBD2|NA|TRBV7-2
CASSLTSGRVVSYNEQFF
TGTGCCAGCAGCTTGACTAGCGGGAGGGTTGTTTCCTACAATGAGCAGTTCTTC
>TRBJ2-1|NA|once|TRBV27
CASSLLPARVGNEQFF
TGTGCCAGCAGTTTACTGCCGGCGAGGGTTGGGAATGAGCAGTTCTTC
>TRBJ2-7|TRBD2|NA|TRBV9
CASSGGLAGSSYEQYF
TGTGCCAGCAGCGGGGGACTAGCGGGAAGTTCCTACGAGCAGTACTTC
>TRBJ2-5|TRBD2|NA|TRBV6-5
CASSYWAGEFQETQYF
TGTGCCAGCAGTTATTGGGCGGGAGAGTTTCAAGAGACCCAGTACTTC
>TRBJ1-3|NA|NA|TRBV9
CASSVAARQGGNTIYF
TGTGCCAGCAGCGTAGCCGCTCGGCAGGGCGGAAACACCATATATTTT
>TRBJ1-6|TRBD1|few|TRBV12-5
CASGLAGGIGTEGSPLHF
TGTGCTAGTGGTTTGGCGGGGGGGATAGGGACAGAAGGATCACCCCTCCACTTT